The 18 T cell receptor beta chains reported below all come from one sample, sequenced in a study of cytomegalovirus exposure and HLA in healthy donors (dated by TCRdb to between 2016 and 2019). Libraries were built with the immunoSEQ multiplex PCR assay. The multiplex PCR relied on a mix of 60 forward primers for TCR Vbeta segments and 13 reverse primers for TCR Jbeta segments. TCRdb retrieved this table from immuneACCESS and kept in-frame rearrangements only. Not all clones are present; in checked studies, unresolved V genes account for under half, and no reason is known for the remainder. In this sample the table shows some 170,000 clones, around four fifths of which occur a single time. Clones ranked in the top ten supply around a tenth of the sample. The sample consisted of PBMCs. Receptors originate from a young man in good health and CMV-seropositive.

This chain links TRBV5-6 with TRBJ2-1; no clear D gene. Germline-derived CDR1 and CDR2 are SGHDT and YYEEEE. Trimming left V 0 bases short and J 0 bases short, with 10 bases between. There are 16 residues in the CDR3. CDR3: CASSLGGGSSYNEQFF. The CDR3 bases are TGTGCCAGCAGCTTGGGAGGCGGTAGCTCCTACAATGAGCAGTTCTTC.

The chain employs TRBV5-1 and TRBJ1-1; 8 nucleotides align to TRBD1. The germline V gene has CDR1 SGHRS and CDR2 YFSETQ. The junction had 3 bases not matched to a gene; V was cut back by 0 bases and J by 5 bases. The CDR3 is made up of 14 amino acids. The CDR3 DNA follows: TGCGCCAGCAGCTTGGGCAGGGGGCATACTGAAGCTTTCTTT. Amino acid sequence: CASSLGRGHTEAFF.

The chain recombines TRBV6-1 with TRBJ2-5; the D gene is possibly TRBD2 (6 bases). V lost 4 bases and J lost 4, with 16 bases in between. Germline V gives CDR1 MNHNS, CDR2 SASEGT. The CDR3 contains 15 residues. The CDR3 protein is CASSVAAGSGETQYF. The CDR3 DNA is TGTGCCAGCAGTGTCGCGGCGGGATCTGGAGAGACCCAGTACTTC.

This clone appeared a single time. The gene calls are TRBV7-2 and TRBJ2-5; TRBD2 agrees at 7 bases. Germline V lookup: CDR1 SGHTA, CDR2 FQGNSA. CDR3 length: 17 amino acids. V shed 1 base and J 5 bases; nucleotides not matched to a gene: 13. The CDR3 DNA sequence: TGTGCCAGCAGCTTAGGCCTAGCGGCAGCAAGTTGGGAGACCCAGTACTTC. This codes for CASSLGLAAASWETQYF.

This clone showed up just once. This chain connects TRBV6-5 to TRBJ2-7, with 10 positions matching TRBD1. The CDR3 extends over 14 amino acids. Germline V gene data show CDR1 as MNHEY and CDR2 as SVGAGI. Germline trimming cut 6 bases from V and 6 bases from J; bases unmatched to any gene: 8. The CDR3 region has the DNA TGTGCCAGCAGCTACGGGACAGGGGCGGCCGAGCAGTACTTC. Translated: CASSYGTGAAEQYF.

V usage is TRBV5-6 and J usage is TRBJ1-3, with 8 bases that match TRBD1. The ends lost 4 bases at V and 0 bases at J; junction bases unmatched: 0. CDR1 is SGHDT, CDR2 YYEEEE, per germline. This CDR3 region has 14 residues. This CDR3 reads CASSQGASGNTIYF. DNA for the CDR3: TGTGCCAGCAGCCAGGGGGCCTCTGGAAACACCATATATTTT.

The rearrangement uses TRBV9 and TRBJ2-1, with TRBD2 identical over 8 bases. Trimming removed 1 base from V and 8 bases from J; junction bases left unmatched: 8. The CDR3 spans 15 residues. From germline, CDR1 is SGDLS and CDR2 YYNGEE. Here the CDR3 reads CASSVRGGQFDEQFF. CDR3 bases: TGTGCCAGCAGCGTACGGGGGGGTCAATTCGATGAGCAGTTCTTC.

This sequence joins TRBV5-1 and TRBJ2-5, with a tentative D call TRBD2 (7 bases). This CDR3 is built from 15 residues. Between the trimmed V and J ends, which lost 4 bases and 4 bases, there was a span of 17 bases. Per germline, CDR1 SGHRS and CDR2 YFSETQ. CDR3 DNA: TGCGCCAGCAGCGCGACTAGTGGGGGGGCAGAGACCCAGTACTTC. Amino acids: CASSATSGGAETQYF.

DNA for the CDR3: TGTGCCAGCAGTCAACCGGGACAATTTTTTAGCCGAACTAATGAAAAACTGTTTTTT. Protein: CASSQPGQFFSRTNEKLFF. The J gene is TRBJ1-4, the V gene TRBV28; tentatively, D is TRBD1 (6 bases). The CDR3 extends over 19 amino acids. The germline V and J ends were trimmed by 5 bases and 1 base, with 23 bases remaining between them. From germline, CDR1 is MDHEN and CDR2 SYDVKM.

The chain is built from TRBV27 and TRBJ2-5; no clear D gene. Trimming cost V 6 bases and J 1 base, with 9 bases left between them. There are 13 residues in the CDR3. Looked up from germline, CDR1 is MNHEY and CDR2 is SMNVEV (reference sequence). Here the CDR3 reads CASRPGTQETQYF. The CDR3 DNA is TGTGCCAGCAGACCCGGTACCCAAGAGACCCAGTACTTC.

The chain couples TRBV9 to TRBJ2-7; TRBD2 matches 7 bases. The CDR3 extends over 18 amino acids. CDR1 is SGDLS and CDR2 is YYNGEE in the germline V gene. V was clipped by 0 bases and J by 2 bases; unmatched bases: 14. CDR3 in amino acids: CASSVVITSERLTYEQYF. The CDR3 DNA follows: TGTGCCAGCAGCGTAGTTATTACTAGCGAGAGATTGACCTACGAGCAGTACTTC.

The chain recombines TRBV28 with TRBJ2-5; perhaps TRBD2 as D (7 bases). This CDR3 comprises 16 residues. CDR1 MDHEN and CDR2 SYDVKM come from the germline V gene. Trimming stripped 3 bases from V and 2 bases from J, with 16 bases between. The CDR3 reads CASSFKEGGRQETQYF. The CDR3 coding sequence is TGTGCCAGCAGTTTTAAGGAGGGGGGGAGACAAGAGACCCAGTACTTC.

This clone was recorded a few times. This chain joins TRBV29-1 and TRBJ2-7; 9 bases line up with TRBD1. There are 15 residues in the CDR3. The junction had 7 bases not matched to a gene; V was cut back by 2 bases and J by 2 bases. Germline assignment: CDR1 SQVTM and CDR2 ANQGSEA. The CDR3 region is CSVEYRDRVPYEQYF. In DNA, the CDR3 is TGCAGCGTTGAATATAGGGACAGGGTTCCCTACGAGCAGTACTTC.

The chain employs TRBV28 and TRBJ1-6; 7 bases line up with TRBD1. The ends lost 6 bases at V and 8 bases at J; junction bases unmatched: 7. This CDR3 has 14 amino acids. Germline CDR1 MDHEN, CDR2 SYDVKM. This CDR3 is CASRPQGSHSPLHF. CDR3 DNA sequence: TGTGCCAGCAGGCCACAGGGGAGCCATTCACCCCTCCACTTT.

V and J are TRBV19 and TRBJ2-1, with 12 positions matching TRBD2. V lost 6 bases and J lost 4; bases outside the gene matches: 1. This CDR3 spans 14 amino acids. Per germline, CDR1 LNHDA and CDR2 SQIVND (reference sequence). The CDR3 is CASSGLAGYNEQFF. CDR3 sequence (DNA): TGTGCCAGTAGCGGACTAGCGGGGTACAATGAGCAGTTCTTC.

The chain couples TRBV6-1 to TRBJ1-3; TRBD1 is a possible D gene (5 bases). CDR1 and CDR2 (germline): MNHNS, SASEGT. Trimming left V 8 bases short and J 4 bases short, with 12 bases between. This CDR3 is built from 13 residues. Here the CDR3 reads CASWRGKGNTIYF. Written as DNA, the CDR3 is TGTGCCAGCTGGAGGGGAAAAGGAAACACCATATATTTT.

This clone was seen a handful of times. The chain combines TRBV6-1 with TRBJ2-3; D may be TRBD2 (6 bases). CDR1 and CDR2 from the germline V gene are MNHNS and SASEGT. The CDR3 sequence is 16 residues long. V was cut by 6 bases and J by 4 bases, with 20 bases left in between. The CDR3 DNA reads TGTGCCAGCAGAGAACGCGGGGCGGTGAGCCCAGATACGCAGTATTTT. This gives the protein CASRERGAVSPDTQYF.

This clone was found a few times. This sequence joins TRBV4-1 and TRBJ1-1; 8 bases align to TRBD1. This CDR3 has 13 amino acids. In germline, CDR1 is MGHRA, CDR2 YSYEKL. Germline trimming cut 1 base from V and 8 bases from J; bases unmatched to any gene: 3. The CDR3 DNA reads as TGCGCCAGCAGCCAAGTGGACAGGGAAGAAGCTTTCTTT. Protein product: CASSQVDREEAFF.